This T cell receptor (beta chain) was profiled in a study of T cell responses to AZD1222 COVID-19 vaccine. Background on the study: Pooled in the analysis were second doses at about 4 or about 12 weeks.

TCRdb's copy holds only in-frame clones and misses some; the assay was immunoSEQ multiplex PCR. The table includes around 120,000 clones, less than 90% detected once. Overall study findings and caveats: Repertoires were collected only later (after the peak T cell response had occurred).

Details on this clone: The antigen is undetermined.

The CDR3 extends over 14 amino acids. Germline CDR1 is MNHEY and CDR2 is SMNVEV (reference sequence). Unmatched junction bases numbered 1, after V lost 1 base and J lost 5 bases. Sequenced material: peripheral blood, taken on day 0 of AZD1222 vaccination. The rearrangement uses TRBV27 and TRBJ2-5; TRBD1 matches 10 bases. The clonotype comes from an adult in good health. Written as DNA, the CDR3 is TGTGCCAGCAGTTTATTGGGACAGGGGGAGACCCAGTACTTC. It is translated as CASSLLGQGETQYF.